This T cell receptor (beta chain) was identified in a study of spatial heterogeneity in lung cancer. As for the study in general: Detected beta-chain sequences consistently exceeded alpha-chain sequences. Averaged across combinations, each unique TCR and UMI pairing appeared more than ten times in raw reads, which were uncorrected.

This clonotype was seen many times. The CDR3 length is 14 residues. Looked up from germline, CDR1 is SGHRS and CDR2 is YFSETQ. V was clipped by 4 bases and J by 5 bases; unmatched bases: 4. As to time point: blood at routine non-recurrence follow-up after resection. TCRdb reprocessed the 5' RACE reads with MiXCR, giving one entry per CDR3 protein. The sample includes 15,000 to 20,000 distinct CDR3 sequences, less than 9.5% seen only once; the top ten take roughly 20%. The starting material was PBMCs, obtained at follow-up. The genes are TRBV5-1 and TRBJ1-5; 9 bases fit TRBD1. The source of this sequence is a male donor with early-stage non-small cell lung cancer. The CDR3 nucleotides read TGCGCCAGCAGCCTGACAGGGGGTGATCAGCCCCAGCATTTT. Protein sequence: CASSLTGGDQPQHF.